This T cell receptor beta chain was found in a study of post-analysis software for immune sequencing data (dated by TCRdb to about 2015). With regard to the full study: Disease courses on record covered relapsing-remitting, secondary progressive and progressive-relapsing multiple sclerosis, though some patients had no subtype annotation. A subset of samples was prepared in parallel using single-end sample barcoding, then pooled and co-amplified after Illumina adapter ligation. The patient repertoires were compared against around eleven previously published healthy control repertoires obtained from donors aged about 6 to 26 years.

TCR beta repertoires were profiled from peripheral blood of roughly twelve young patients with multiple sclerosis to demonstrate the VDJtools post-analysis software. The multiple sclerosis patients were children and adolescents between roughly 6 and 16 years of age. Here is what the overall study found, with its caveats: Significantly higher frequencies in patients than in controls were found for about five TRBV segments, including TRBV5-6, TRBV5-1 and TRBV20-1. Significantly lower normalized Chao1 diversity was found in multiple sclerosis patients than in controls, suggesting substantial peripheral T-cell clonal expansion. The control group was slightly older than the multiple sclerosis patient group. Strong co-clustering of samples prepared in the same batch was shown by direct clustering with F measure, prompting a batch-effect correction.

The method behind the library was PCR. The sample was run on an Illumina HiSeq 2500. To reduce PCR and sequencing biases, unique molecular identifiers were incorporated into the TCR beta cDNA libraries. Per 1 to 10 million input T cells, approximately 500,000 cDNA molecules were obtained, such that each molecule approximated one T cell. The patient libraries were prepared and sequenced with the same protocol used for the earlier healthy control dataset. Samples belonging to the same batch were prepared together, multiplexed and sequenced on a shared HiSeq lane. Per the authors' processing: MIGEC was used to process the raw barcoded reads, and molecular identifier groups with only a single read were discarded before consensus assembly and CDR3 extraction. Clonotype tables were post-analysed with VDJtools, normalizing diversity by down-sampling all datasets to the smallest sample size. Repertoire overlap clustering matched CDR3 amino acid but not nucleotide sequences to correct batch-related cross-sample contamination. The raw public data were reprocessed by TCRdb itself: fastp quality trimming at Q25, MiXCR clonotype calling, in-frame beta chains only. Records with the same CDR3 protein are collapsed into one entry carrying the most frequent genes and DNA. The authors' filters were not applied to this entry. The sample yields about 770,000 distinct CDR3 sequences; 46% were counted once. The ten most abundant clones make up 4.9% of the sample.

Taken from the germline V gene, the CDR1 and CDR2 loops are SGHTA and FQGNSA. The cysteine opens and the phenylalanine closes a CDR3 of 14 amino acids. Only the CDR3 part of the read is kept: 42 bases, read in frame from the first base. At the junction V is shortened by 5 bases and J by 7 bases, with 18 bases in between. To note about this clonotype: There is no known antigen for this receptor. It has no much larger one-base neighbor in the sample; base qualities were not kept.

This TCR was recovered from a girl aged 5-17 years with multiple sclerosis. The material sequenced was blood. The rearrangement combines TRBV7-2 with TRBJ2-7; the D gene is tentatively TRBD1 or TRBD2, each matching 6 bases. For the CDR3, the sequence is CASSPGAGSLEQYF. The DNA sequence follows: TGTGCCAGCAGCCCAGGGGCGGGATCGCTGGAGCAGTACTTC.